Shown below are 14 T cell receptor beta chains from a single sample sequenced in a study of T cells in Graves' hyperthyroidism and ophthalmopathy. Amplification targeted TCR beta CDR3 regions from RNA transcripts. The HTBI primer set drove a first-round RT-PCR of the TCR CDR3. TCRdb re-called the multiplex PCR reads with MiXCR, one entry per CDR3 protein. Of a few hundred thousand distinct CDR3 sequences detected, 12% to 15% appear once; the ten largest clones hold 5% to 6%. The specimen was blood. These TCRs come from a woman aged 18-29 years with Graves' hyperthyroidism.

In this sample, this clonotype turned up a few times. The genes are TRBV6-1 and TRBJ1-5; possibly TRBD1 for D (5 bases). Germline CDR1 reads MNHNS; CDR2 reads SASEGT. CDR3 length: 14 residues. Trimming left V 2 bases short and J 9 bases short, with 14 bases between. The CDR3 DNA sequence: TGTGCCAGCAGTGAACGTAGGGGCCCCTCGCCCCAGCATTTT. This sequence encodes CASSERRGPSPQHF.

The gene calls are TRBV9 and TRBJ1-2, with D hard to call. The germline CDR1 and CDR2 sequences are SGDLS and YYNGEE. V was trimmed by 2 bases and J by 3 bases, leaving 8 bases between them. The CDR3 is made up of 13 amino acids. The CDR3 DNA follows: TGTGCCAGCAGCGTTGGGCCAGACTATGGCTACACCTTC. Translation: CASSVGPDYGYTF.

This clonotype came up many times. The V call is TRBV27, the J call TRBJ1-2; TRBD1 might be the D (6 bases). The CDR3 runs 14 residues. The germline V and J ends were trimmed by 2 bases and 4 bases, with 11 bases remaining between them. Germline V gene lookup returns CDR1 MNHEY and CDR2 SMNVEV (reference sequence). The CDR3 DNA reads TGTGCCAGCAGTTTAAATTGGGACACCTATGGCTACACCTTC. Translation: CASSLNWDTYGYTF.

As for this clonotype: With a much larger clone just one base away, this may be a read error. This chain connects TRBV20-1 to TRBJ2-1; 10 bases map to TRBD1. The J call may be wrong; the DNA end is better matched by TRBJ2-7. The CDR3 loop spans 17 amino acids. Germline lookup yields CDR1 DFQATT and CDR2 SNEGSKA (reference sequence). The CDR3 nucleotides read TGCAGTGCTCCCGGCCGGGACAGGGGACACTCCTACAATGAGCAGTACTTC. This sequence encodes CSAPGRDRGHSYNEQYF.

This clonotype was seen many times. The chain employs TRBV28 and TRBJ2-7, with no clear D. Germline CDR1 MDHEN, CDR2 SYDVKM. There are 15 residues in the CDR3. Trimming shortened V by 5 bases and J by 0 bases, and 14 bases separated the two germline ends. The chain's CDR3 is CASSPQIGYSYEQYF. The CDR3 bases are TGTGCCAGCAGTCCCCAAATTGGCTACTCCTACGAGCAGTACTTC.

As concerns this clonotype: A much larger clone differs by one base, so this may be a read error. This chain connects TRBV12-3 or TRBV12-4 to TRBJ1-1; 8 nucleotides agree with TRBD1. The CDR3 length is 12 residues. V dropped 4 bases and J dropped 11; count of bases not matched to a gene: 6. CDR3 bases: TGTGCCAGCAGTTCAGCAGGGGGCAGGGCTTTCTTT. It codes for CASSSAGGRAFF.

The V call is TRBV20-1, the J call TRBJ1-1, with D tentatively TRBD1 (6 bases). This CDR3 spans 12 amino acids. Germline CDR1 and CDR2: DFQATT and SNEGSKA (reference sequence). Trimming pared 0 bases from V and 8 bases from J, leaving 10 bases between. CDR3 nucleotide sequence: TGCAGTGCTAGAGAAGGGGGGGGGGAAGCTTTCTTT. It translates to CSAREGGGEAFF.

This clonotype has ten or more counts. The gene calls are TRBV27 and TRBJ1-2, with D possibly being TRBD1 (6 bases). V was pared by 0 bases and J by 4 bases, with 12 bases between. This CDR3 spans 15 amino acids. The germline gives CDR1 MNHEY, CDR2 SMNVEV (reference sequence). In DNA form, the CDR3 reads TGTGCCAGCAGTTTATCGATCGGGACACTCTATGGCTACACCTTC. It codes for CASSLSIGTLYGYTF.

This clonotype was seen only a few times. The V call is TRBV6-1, the J call TRBJ2-3; 12 bases match TRBD2. The CDR3 is made up of 14 amino acids. Germline-derived CDR1 and CDR2 are MNHNS and SASEGT. V was clipped by 6 bases and J by 4 bases; unmatched bases: 2. The CDR3 DNA reads TGTGCCAGCAGGACTAGCGGGAGCCCAGATACGCAGTATTTT. Translated, it gives CASRTSGSPDTQYF.

The sample holds many counts of this clonotype. V usage is TRBV20-1 and J usage is TRBJ1-1; tentative D call: TRBD1 (5 bases). Trimming took 5 bases from V and 4 from J, leaving 14 bases between them. The CDR3 contains 13 residues. Germline loops: CDR1 DFQATT, CDR2 SNEGSKA (reference sequence). The CDR3 nucleotides read TGCAGTGCTGATGACTTGGGGGGCACTGAAGCTTTCTTT. Translated: CSADDLGGTEAFF.

At least ten counts were recorded for this clonotype. This chain uses TRBV11-2 with TRBJ2-3, with TRBD1 as a possible D gene (5 bases). With 0 bases removed from V and 4 bases from J, the gap between germline ends came to 14 bases. The CDR3 is 16 amino acids. Germline assignment: CDR1 SGHAT and CDR2 FQNNGV. The CDR3 region has the DNA TGTGCCAGCAGCTTAGATGGGGCCCTCTGGGCAGATACGCAGTATTTT. It specifies CASSLDGALWADTQYF.

This clonotype was found many times. The rearrangement uses TRBV3-1 and TRBJ2-7, with unresolved D. This CDR3 contains 12 residues. Looked up from germline, CDR1 is LGHDT and CDR2 is YNNKEL (reference sequence). V lost 4 bases, J lost 6 bases, and 10 bases lay in between. In nucleotides, the CDR3 is TGTGCCAGCAGCCCTTCCTCGAGCGAGCAGTACTTC. Encoded protein: CASSPSSSEQYF.

This clonotype was recorded a few times. The chain uses TRBV20-1 and TRBJ2-2; D is tentatively TRBD1 or TRBD2 (6 bases each). The CDR3 extends over 16 amino acids. Trimming removed 2 bases from V and 2 bases from J, with 15 bases in between. In germline, CDR1 is DFQATT, CDR2 SNEGSKA (reference sequence). CDR3 sequence (DNA): TGCAGTGCTAGAAGACTCGGAGGGGGTAACACCGGGGAGCTGTTTTTT. Protein: CSARRLGGGNTGELFF.

This clonotype was seen only a few times. The chain links TRBV7-2 to TRBJ1-5, with D perhaps TRBD1 (5 bases). The CDR3 covers 17 residues. Germline lookup yields CDR1 SGHTA and CDR2 FQGNSA. Trimming removed 0 bases from V and 0 bases from J, with 12 bases in between. The CDR3 bases are TGTGCCAGCAGCTTAGCGGGGGGACCCTATAGCAATCAGCCCCAGCATTTT. Its protein product is CASSLAGGPYSNQPQHF.